This is a list of T cell receptor beta chains from one sample in a study of blood T cell repertoires in COVID-19. Sequencing used immunoSEQ multiplex PCR; TCRdb keeps in-frame clones, though not all of them. This table has around 320,000 clones, about 85% appearing once. Material for sequencing was peripheral blood. The receptors originated from a man aged 18 to 29 with active or convalescent COVID-19. Both conserved end residues are trimmed from each CDR3. A D gene is named only where the DNA matches it firmly.

NA	TRBV5-6	TRBJ1-5	ASGLQGNQPQH
TRBD1	TRBV27	TRBJ2-1	ASSFRTGSDEQF
TRBD1	TRBV4-3	TRBJ1-2	ASSQDITGGYYGYT
NA	TRBV7-2	TRBJ2-5	ASSRGETQY
TRBD1	TRBV7-9	TRBJ1-1	ASSLGQGENTEAF
TRBD2	TRBV4-3	TRBJ2-7	ASSQAPGAGGLTYEQY
NA	TRBV13	TRBJ1-2	ASSPQFEGRLNYGYT
NA	TRBV19	TRBJ1-2	ASSISGERYGYT
NA	TRBV5-1	TRBJ1-4	ASSLAGSGQNEKLF
TRBD2	TRBV11-2	TRBJ2-2	ASSPWTSGNTGELF
NA	TRBV6-2/TRBV6-3	TRBJ2-5	ASSYQGLETQY
NA	TRBV2	TRBJ2-5	ASSEAPPRQETQY
NA	TRBV6-5	TRBJ1-1	ASSPRGSYTEAF
TRBD2	TRBV3-1/TRBV3-2	TRBJ2-3	ASSPRLAGGLGTDTQY
NA	TRBV27	TRBJ1-1	ASSLWGGGDSTEAF
NA	TRBV24-1	TRBJ2-5	ATSDSGSGETQY
TRBD2	TRBV3-1/TRBV3-2	TRBJ2-1	ASSLGLATHNEQF
NA	TRBV5-1	TRBJ2-5	ASSPGTPQETQY
NA	TRBV28	TRBJ2-2	ASNTHPDRPPLFGELF
NA	TRBV10-3	TRBJ2-7	AISDVPPSYEQY
NA	TRBV5-8	TRBJ2-3	ASNGGSTDTQY
NA	TRBV27	TRBJ2-7	ASSSTSNYYEQY
NA	TRBV11-3	TRBJ2-2	ASSLARTGELF
TRBD2	TRBV14	TRBJ2-1	ASRKAGENEQF
NA	TRBV7-8	TRBJ2-7	ASSLAGDTYEQY
NA	TRBV5-1	TRBJ2-5	ASSLVSGAGQETQY
NA	TRBV6-2/TRBV6-3	TRBJ1-2	ASSQRTETDGYT
NA	TRBV6-5	TRBJ2-7	ASSYSRYEQY
NA	TRBV28	TRBJ2-7	ASSSPRLLTPFGEQY
TRBD2	TRBV7-3	TRBJ2-1	ASSPGTSAAYNEQF
TRBD1	TRBV28	TRBJ1-5	ASTRTGGGNQPQH
TRBD1	TRBV6-5	TRBJ1-2	ASRRAGQGTGGYT
NA	TRBV24-1	TRBJ2-1	ATSPSVSYNEQF
TRBD1	TRBV3-1/TRBV3-2	TRBJ1-4	ASSYRGVNEKLF
NA	TRBV5-4	TRBJ2-2	ASSGQSTGELF